This T cell receptor beta chain originates from a study of tumor-infiltrating lymphocytes in primary liver carcinoma. General study results and limits: The difference in top-250-clone fraction between tumors and blood was significant, favoring tumors (p = 0.039).

Deletions cut 5 bases from V and 2 bases from J, with 10 bases between. The CDR3 contains 15 residues. Germline lookup yields CDR1 SGHAT and CDR2 FQDESV (reference sequence). Sample share makes this clonotype medium-sized. Its antigen is undetermined. A constant-region primer primed TCR beta cDNA synthesis from 450 to 550 ng of total RNA. Slightly modified ARM-PCR with three nested multiplex PCR rounds yielded TCR beta libraries. For 10 cycles apiece, the opening two PCR rounds ran with TRBV1-TRBV30 forward primers and a C-beta reverse primer. A single record per CDR3 protein comes from TCRdb applying MiXCR to the multiplex PCR reads. The profile shows about 100,000 distinct CDR3 sequences, approximately 71% of them singletons. The tissue used was unsorted bulk material of about 19-31 mg. RNA and DNA were co-extracted from it with the AllPrep DNA/RNA mini kit. Surgical resection treated primary liver carcinoma in the patients. Sampling of every tumor involved five separate regions. These included the tumor centre.

The receptor was derived from a woman aged 55-69 years with primary liver carcinoma and hepatitis B virus infection. This chain joins TRBV11-1 and TRBJ2-6; D perhaps matches TRBD2 (6 bases). Sequencing was performed on liver tumor tissue from sampling region 5. Stated subset: tumor region T5, tumor centre. The CDR3 protein is CASSPSGAGANVLTF. The CDR3 DNA follows: TGTGCCAGCAGCCCCTCGGGGGCTGGGGCCAACGTCCTGACTTTC. Filled out from reference TRBV11-1 and TRBJ2-6, the complete variable domain reads EAEVAQSPRYKITEKSQAVAFWCDPISGHATLYWYRQILGQGPELLVQFQDESVVDDSQLPKDRFSAERLKGVDSTLKIQPAELGDSAMYLCASSPSGAGANVLTFGAGSRLTVL.